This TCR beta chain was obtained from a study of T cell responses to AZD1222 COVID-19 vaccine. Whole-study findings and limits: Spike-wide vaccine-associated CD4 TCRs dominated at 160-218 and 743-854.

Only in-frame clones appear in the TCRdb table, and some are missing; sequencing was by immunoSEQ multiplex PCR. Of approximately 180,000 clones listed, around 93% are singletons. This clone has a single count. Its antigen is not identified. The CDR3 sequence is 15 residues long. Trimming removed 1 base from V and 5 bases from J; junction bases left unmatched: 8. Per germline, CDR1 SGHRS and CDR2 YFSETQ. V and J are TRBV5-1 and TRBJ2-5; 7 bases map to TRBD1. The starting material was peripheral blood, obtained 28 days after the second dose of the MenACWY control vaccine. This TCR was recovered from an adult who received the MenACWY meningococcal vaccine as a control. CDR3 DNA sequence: TGCGCCAGCAGCTTGTTGCCAGGGGGTAAGGAGACCCAGTACTTC. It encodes CASSLLPGGKETQYF.